The 17 T cell receptor beta chains below come from one sample, sequenced in a study of cytomegalovirus exposure and HLA in healthy donors. The PCR contained 60 Vbeta and 13 Jbeta primers. Only in-frame clones appear in the TCRdb table, and some are missing; sequencing was by immunoSEQ multiplex PCR. The sample lists around 150,000 clones, around 81% occurring once. Sequences were obtained from PBMCs. The receptors shown here come from a woman in her 50s in good health and CMV-seronegative.

The V gene is TRBV5-1, the J gene TRBJ2-5; 8 nucleotides line up with TRBD2. The CDR3 is 14 amino acids. Trimming at V came to 5 bases and at J to 5 bases, leaving 8 bases not matched to a gene. Germline values: CDR1 SGHRS, CDR2 YFSETQ. CDR3 sequence: CASSYGGARETQYF. The CDR3 nucleotides are TGCGCCAGCAGTTACGGGGGGGCCCGGGAGACCCAGTACTTC.

V usage is TRBV10-3 and J usage is TRBJ2-7; the match to TRBD1 covers 10 bases. The V segment lost 10 bases and the J segment 3 bases; nucleotides outside the gene matches: 3. This CDR3 comprises 12 residues. The germline gives CDR1 ENHRY, CDR2 SYGVKD. CDR3 DNA sequence: TGTGCCACCGGACAGGGGGACTACGAGCAGTACTTC. The encoded protein is CATGQGDYEQYF.

This clone was seen a few times. V and J are TRBV5-4 and TRBJ2-3; weak D call: TRBD2 (6 bases). Trimming left V 4 bases short and J 11 bases short, with 17 bases between. The CDR3 loop spans 13 amino acids. Looked up from germline, CDR1 is SGHNT and CDR2 is YYREEE (reference sequence). CDR3: CASSTGTRRGQYF. CDR3 in DNA: TGTGCCAGCAGCACTGGAACGAGGCGGGGGCAGTATTTT.

The J gene is TRBJ1-6, the V gene TRBV4-1; D perhaps matches TRBD1 (5 bases). The germline V and J ends were trimmed by 0 bases and 3 bases, with 9 bases remaining between them. This CDR3 spans 16 amino acids. CDR1 and CDR2 from the germline V gene are MGHRA and YSYEKL. CDR3: CASSQEAGHYNSPLHF. In nucleotides, the CDR3 is TGCGCCAGCAGCCAAGAGGCAGGACACTATAATTCACCCCTCCACTTT.

The chain couples TRBV10-2 to TRBJ2-5; 10 nucleotides agree with TRBD2. J was trimmed by 5 bases and V by 6 bases; bases with no gene match: 3. Germline assignment: CDR1 WSHSY and CDR2 SAAADI. The CDR3 spans 13 residues. Here the CDR3 DNA reads TGCGCCAGCAGACTAGCGGGAAAGGAGACCCAGTACTTC. This translates into CASRLAGKETQYF.

V is TRBV28 and J is TRBJ1-1; D may be TRBD1 (6 bases). The CDR3 runs 15 residues. Trimming pared 5 bases from V and 0 bases from J, leaving 13 bases between. Germline CDR1 MDHEN, CDR2 SYDVKM. In nucleotides, the CDR3 is TGTGCCAGCAGTCCCCCAACAGGGATGAACACTGAAGCTTTCTTT. Amino acids: CASSPPTGMNTEAFF.

The gene calls are TRBV2 and TRBJ1-5; D is ambiguous. The CDR3 loop spans 13 amino acids. CDR1 and CDR2 (germline): SNHLY, FYNNEI. V was shortened by 3 bases and J by 9 bases, with 12 bases between the two germline ends. CDR3 DNA: TGTGCCAGCAGTGATCAGGCTGATGCGCCCCAGCATTTT. Its protein is CASSDQADAPQHF. The full variable domain, its missing parts supplied by reference TRBV2 and TRBJ1-5, is EPEVTQTPSHQVTQMGQEVILRCVPISNHLYFYWYRQILGQKVEFLVSFYNNEISEKSEIFDDQFSVERPDGSNFTLKIRSTKLEDSAMYFCASSDQADAPQHFGDGTRLSIL.

V usage is TRBV27 and J usage is TRBJ2-7; the match to TRBD2 covers 7 bases. V lost 2 bases and J lost 13; bases outside the gene matches: 20. CDR3 length equals 16 residues. Per the germline V gene, CDR1 is MNHEY and CDR2 is SMNVEV (reference sequence). The CDR3 DNA is TGTGCCAGCAGTTTAGGACTAGGACTTAGAACTACGAGCATCTACTTC. Translated, it gives CASSLGLGLRTTSIYF.

The rearrangement joins TRBV29-1 to TRBJ1-2; no reliable D call. Between the trimmed V and J ends, which lost 3 bases and 0 bases, there was a span of 8 bases. Per germline, CDR1 SQVTM and CDR2 ANQGSEA. The CDR3 sequence is 13 residues long. The CDR3 DNA sequence: TGCAGCGTTGAGCTGTTAGCTAACTATGGCTACACCTTC. Protein product: CSVELLANYGYTF.

The rearrangement links TRBV7-7 to TRBJ2-1, with D unclear. Trimming stripped 5 bases from V and 2 bases from J, with 7 bases between. Germline CDR1 and CDR2: SSHAT and FNYEAQ (reference sequence). The CDR3 length is 13 residues. The CDR3 region is CASSLTAYNEQFF. The CDR3 DNA sequence: TGTGCCAGCAGCCTTACAGCCTACAATGAGCAGTTCTTC. Using reference TRBV7-7 and TRBJ2-1 for the parts outside the CDR3, the full variable domain is GAGVSQSPRYKVTKRGQDVTLRCDPISSHATLYWYQQALGQGPEFLTYFNYEAQPDKSGLPSDRFSAERPEGSISTLTIQRTEQRDSAMYRCASSLTAYNEQFFGPGTRLTVL.

This clone has a single count. V and J are TRBV10-2 and TRBJ2-1; perhaps TRBD2 as D (7 bases). The germline V gene encodes CDR1 WSHSY and CDR2 SAAADI. This CDR3 is 14 amino acids long. Trimming pared 6 bases from V and 5 bases from J, leaving 14 bases between. This chain's CDR3 is CASSERDTNNEQFF. The DNA for the CDR3 is TGCGCCAGCAGCGAGCGGGACACCAACAATGAGCAGTTCTTC.

In its sample, this clone was seen a few times. V gene TRBV7-2 combines with J gene TRBJ2-5; a possible D gene is TRBD2 (5 bases). Germline V gene data show CDR1 as SGHTA and CDR2 as FQGNSA. This CDR3 comprises 13 residues. V lost 5 bases, J lost 3 bases, and 10 bases lay in between. The CDR3 loop reads CASSLVREETQYF. DNA of the CDR3: TGTGCCAGCAGCCTAGTGCGGGAAGAGACCCAGTACTTC.

V gene TRBV5-1 combines with J gene TRBJ2-1; TRBD1 agrees at 9 bases. The CDR3 is 15 amino acids. After removal of 4 bases from V and 9 bases from J, the junction contained 11 bases not matched to a gene. CDR1 is SGHRS and CDR2 is YFSETQ in the germline V gene. The CDR3 reads CASSPTGTGLAEQFF. For the CDR3, the DNA is TGCGCCAGCAGCCCTACCGGGACAGGGTTAGCTGAGCAGTTCTTC.

This chain uses TRBV5-1 with TRBJ2-1; the match to TRBD2 covers 9 bases. This CDR3 comprises 16 residues. The germline CDR1 and CDR2 sequences are SGHRS and YFSETQ. V was pared by 1 base and J by 2 bases, with 4 bases of the junction left unmatched. The DNA for the CDR3 is TGCGCCAGCAGCTTGTATCCTAGCGGGACCTACAATGAGCAGTTCTTC. Encoded protein: CASSLYPSGTYNEQFF.

This clone appeared a few times. The chain couples TRBV6-4 to TRBJ1-5; 7 bases map to TRBD1. Germline CDR1 MRHNA, CDR2 SNTAGT. J gave up 4 bases and V 0 bases, and 6 bases lay outside the gene matches. CDR3 length: 16 amino acids. CDR3 coding DNA: TGTGCCAGCAGTGACTCGGAAGACAGGGTAAATCAGCCCCAGCATTTT. Its protein product is CASSDSEDRVNQPQHF.

The chain recombines TRBV6-5 with TRBJ2-3; 9 nucleotides agree with TRBD2. This CDR3 has 15 amino acids. The germline gives CDR1 MNHEY, CDR2 SVGAGI. V trimming: 4 bases; J trimming: 2 bases; junction bases outside the gene matches: 4. CDR3 region: CASSFLAGITDTQYF. The CDR3 DNA follows: TGTGCCAGCAGTTTTCTAGCGGGGATCACAGATACGCAGTATTTT.

The rearrangement uses TRBV11-3 and TRBJ2-5, with a possible D match to TRBD2 (6 bases). The CDR3 runs 15 residues. Germline loops: CDR1 SGHNT, CDR2 YENEEA. V was cut by 3 bases and J by 3 bases, with 14 bases left in between. The CDR3 loop reads CASSLGGRKEETQYF. Written as DNA, the CDR3 is TGTGCCAGCAGCTTGGGAGGACGGAAGGAAGAGACCCAGTACTTC.